The 15 T cell receptor beta chains below were found in one sample sequenced in a study of CD4 T cells in relation to SARS-CoV-2 and coronaviruses. This table comes from immunoSEQ multiplex PCR, and its TCRdb copy is limited to in-frame clones, with some not included. The table has some 68,000 clones, over 85% seen once. CD4+ T cells from unexposed donors were obtained before the COVID-19 pandemic (2011-2018). Sequencing was carried out using naive CD4+ T cells from PBMCs. Subset of the sample: naive CD4+ T cells isolated by negative enrichment. These receptors were collected from a human donor in good health.

This chain joins TRBV9 and TRBJ1-1; a weak D match, TRBD1 (5 bases). CDR1 SGDLS and CDR2 YYNGEE come from the germline V gene. This CDR3 has 15 amino acids. Trimming cost V 0 bases and J 1 base, with 10 bases left between them. CDR3 protein: CASSVDLGANTEAFF. The CDR3 coding sequence is TGTGCCAGCAGCGTAGATTTAGGGGCGAACACTGAAGCTTTCTTT.

The rearrangement links TRBV19 to TRBJ2-7; possibly TRBD1 or TRBD2 for D (5 bases each). CDR3 length: 14 residues. With 4 bases removed from V and 2 bases from J, the gap between germline ends came to 12 bases. Germline V gives CDR1 LNHDA, CDR2 SQIVND (reference sequence). The CDR3 nucleotides are TGTGCCAGTAGTAGGACTTGGGGACCCTACGAGCAGTACTTC. It codes for CASSRTWGPYEQYF.

CDR3 region: CASSRTATNEKLFF. The CDR3 DNA reads as TGTGCCAGCAGTAGAACAGCAACTAATGAAAAACTGTTTTTT. The chain joins TRBV28 to TRBJ1-4; D call uncertain. This CDR3 is 14 amino acids long. Germline V lookup: CDR1 MDHEN, CDR2 SYDVKM. Between the trimmed V and J ends, which lost 5 bases and 0 bases, there was a span of 7 bases.

The chain is built from TRBV5-6 and TRBJ2-7, with D hard to call. Trimming pared 4 bases from V and 4 bases from J, leaving 12 bases between. CDR3 size: 13 residues. From germline, CDR1 is SGHDT and CDR2 YYEEEE. CDR3 sequence: CASSRWVVYEQYF. Written as DNA, the CDR3 is TGTGCCAGCAGCCGCTGGGTAGTGTACGAGCAGTACTTC.

This rearrangement joins TRBV9 to TRBJ1-1; D is perhaps TRBD1 (6 bases). CDR3 size: 12 residues. CDR1 is SGDLS, CDR2 YYNGEE, per germline. V dropped 4 bases and J dropped 3 bases, with 7 bases sitting between them. The chain's CDR3 is CASSTGYTEAFF. The CDR3 DNA follows: TGTGCCAGCAGCACAGGGTACACTGAAGCTTTCTTT.

The sample holds a few counts of this clone. This chain connects TRBV6-1 to TRBJ1-2; D is undetermined. The CDR3 loop spans 13 amino acids. Germline V gene data show CDR1 as MNHNS and CDR2 as SASEGT. Trimming took 3 bases from V and 4 from J, leaving 9 bases between them. CDR3 sequence: CASSDRQPYGYTF. CDR3 DNA sequence: TGTGCCAGCAGTGATCGGCAGCCCTATGGCTACACCTTC.

The V gene is TRBV29-1, the J gene TRBJ2-5; the match to TRBD2 covers 7 bases. Losses at the gene ends were 1 base for V and 4 bases for J; bases not matched to a gene: 3. Germline CDR1 SQVTM, CDR2 ANQGSEA. The length of the CDR3 is 13 residues. The CDR3 nucleotides are TGCAGCGTTGAAGCGGGAGGACGAGAGACCCAGTACTTC. Its protein product is CSVEAGGRETQYF.

The sample holds one count of this clone. V is TRBV5-6 and J is TRBJ1-1; no clear D gene. The CDR3 has 13 residues. Germline loops: CDR1 SGHDT, CDR2 YYEEEE. V was pared by 4 bases and J by 7 bases, with 14 bases between. The CDR3 reads CASSLTPVREAFF. Here the CDR3 DNA reads TGTGCCAGCAGCCTAACACCTGTCCGTGAAGCTTTCTTT.

In this sample, this clone turned up once. The chain combines TRBV27 with TRBJ2-5; 8 bases align to TRBD2. Germline-derived CDR1 and CDR2 are MNHEY and SMNVEV (reference sequence). V was clipped by 5 bases and J by 7 bases; unmatched bases: 15. The CDR3 loop spans 16 amino acids. The CDR3 here is CASSASGTRGAGTQYF. The CDR3 nucleotides read TGTGCCAGCAGTGCTTCCGGGACTAGGGGGGCTGGGACCCAGTACTTC.

Worth noting for this clone: Additional DNA sequences in this sample encode the identical CDR3. The rearrangement joins TRBV5-1 to TRBJ2-3; D gene ambiguous. The V gene lost 0 bases and the J gene lost 1 base, with 6 bases spanning the gap. This CDR3 comprises 14 residues. Germline CDR1 and CDR2: SGHRS and YFSETQ. As DNA, the CDR3 is TGCGCCAGCAGCTTGGCCCAGGGCACAGATACGCAGTATTTT. Translation gives CASSLAQGTDTQYF.

This chain connects TRBV6-2 or TRBV6-3 to TRBJ1-1; 7 bases line up with TRBD1. V trimming: 5 bases; J trimming: 0 bases; junction bases outside the gene matches: 9. There are 16 residues in the CDR3. Germline loops: CDR1 MNHEY, CDR2 SVGEGT. As DNA, the CDR3 is TGTGCCAGCAGTGACTTGACAGGGAGCATGAACACTGAAGCTTTCTTT. It translates to CASSDLTGSMNTEAFF.

V is TRBV28 and J is TRBJ2-7, with 8 nucleotides matching TRBD1. CDR1 MDHEN and CDR2 SYDVKM come from the germline V gene. V lost 7 bases and J lost 6; bases outside the gene matches: 8. CDR3 length: 13 residues. The CDR3, as DNA: TGTGCCAGCAATGAAGGACAGGGTCGCGAGCAGTACTTC. It translates to CASNEGQGREQYF.

This chain joins TRBV10-3 and TRBJ1-5, with a possible D match to TRBD1 (5 bases). The CDR3 extends over 15 amino acids. Germline loops: CDR1 ENHRY, CDR2 SYGVKD. V lost 4 bases to trimming and J lost 3 bases, with 13 bases between them. CDR3 loop: CAISGGNGANQPQHF. CDR3 DNA sequence: TGTGCCATCAGTGGGGGGAACGGCGCCAATCAGCCCCAGCATTTT.

This chain links TRBV6-1 with TRBJ2-5, with D unclear. V lost 2 bases and J 1 base, leaving 11 bases between the germline ends. The CDR3 totals 15 residues. Germline V gives CDR1 MNHNS, CDR2 SASEGT. CDR3 DNA: TGTGCCAGCAGTGAAATGAGCAGACGCCAAGAGACCCAGTACTTC. It codes for CASSEMSRRQETQYF.

The CDR3 reads CASSSGGQGTSPLHF. DNA of the CDR3: TGCGCCAGCAGTTCGGGGGGACAGGGGACTTCACCCCTCCACTTT. The chain recombines TRBV5-1 with TRBJ1-6; 10 positions agree with TRBD1. The ends lost 5 bases at V and 9 bases at J; junction bases unmatched: 8. This CDR3 has 15 residues. Per germline, CDR1 SGHRS and CDR2 YFSETQ. Supplemented by reference TRBV5-1 and TRBJ1-6, the full variable domain reads KAGVTQTPRYLIKTRGQQVTLSCSPISGHRSVSWYQQTPGQGLQFLFEYFSETQRNKGNFPGRFSGRQFSNSRSEMNVSTLELGDSALYLCASSSGGQGTSPLHFGNGTRLTVT.